A selection of T cell receptor beta chains follows, all from one sample in a study of T cell changes during pregnancy in multiple sclerosis. The protocol was immunoSEQ multiplex PCR, while the TCRdb copy is restricted to in-frame clones and leaves out a portion. The data contain roughly 100,000 clones, almost 95% of them seen just once; the ten biggest clones take up around 0.92%. The specimen was peripheral blood, collected after pregnancy. All receptors derive from a female donor with multiple sclerosis, enrolled in a pregnancy study. Both conserved end residues are part of each CDR3. Fields, in order: D gene, clone size, V gene, J gene, CDR3 protein, CDR3 DNA. D genes are given only for firm matches. Clone size is shown for a subset of rows, as once, few, many or a class of expanded clone.

-,-,TRBV6-1,TRBJ2-7,CASSESTIPGEQYF,TGTGCCAGCAGTGAATCGACTATTCCGGGTGAGCAGTACTTC
-,-,TRBV4-1,TRBJ2-5,CASSRNRAGETQYF,TGCGCCAGCAGCAGAAACCGGGCAGGGGAGACCCAGTACTTC
-,-,TRBV18,TRBJ2-5,CASSPLSGETQYF,TGTGCCAGCTCACCACTCTCGGGGGAGACCCAGTACTTC
-,-,TRBV20-1,TRBJ2-1,CSAARGLEQFF,TGCAGTGCTGCTAGGGGACTCGAGCAGTTCTTC
TRBD1,-,TRBV2,TRBJ1-1,CASRGQGEAFF,TGTGCCAGCAGGGGACAGGGTGAAGCTTTCTTT
TRBD1,-,TRBV6-6,TRBJ1-5,CASSYGPQGAGQPQHF,TGTGCCAGCAGTTACGGCCCACAGGGGGCTGGGCAACCCCAGCATTTT
-,-,TRBV7-3,TRBJ2-2,CASSLNIGEMLNGELFF,TGTGCCAGCAGCTTAAATATCGGGGAGATGTTAAACGGGGAGCTGTTTTTT
TRBD2,-,TRBV5-8,TRBJ2-2,CASSLRTSGGSGELFF,TGTGCCAGCAGCTTGCGGACTAGCGGGGGTTCCGGGGAGCTGTTTTTT
TRBD1,-,TRBV11-3,TRBJ1-4,CASSFPQGDNEKLFF,TGTGCCAGCAGCTTCCCCCAGGGGGATAATGAAAAACTGTTTTTT
TRBD1,-,TRBV5-1,TRBJ2-7,CASSLDRAGEQYF,TGCGCCAGCAGCCTCGACAGGGCAGGAGAGCAGTACTTC
TRBD1,-,TRBV6-5,TRBJ2-7,CASSPTGDSYEQYF,TGTGCCAGCAGCCCCACAGGGGACTCCTACGAGCAGTACTTC
TRBD2,once,TRBV9,TRBJ2-4,CASSVGGGTNIQYF,TGTGCCAGCAGCGTAGGGGGAGGGACAAACATTCAGTACTTC
TRBD2,-,TRBV7-9,TRBJ2-3,CASSYTSGGGSDTQYF,TGTGCCAGCAGCTATACTAGCGGGGGGGGCTCAGATACGCAGTATTTT
-,-,TRBV21-1,TRBJ2-3,CASSKAQAGGPSTDTQYF,TGTGCCAGCAGCAAAGCTCAAGCGGGGGGCCCTAGCACAGATACGCAGTATTTT
-,-,TRBV27,TRBJ2-3,CASSFKASTDTQYF,TGTGCCAGCAGTTTTAAAGCTAGCACAGATACGCAGTATTTT
TRBD2,-,TRBV30,TRBJ2-1,CAWALAATYNEQFF,TGTGCCTGGGCACTAGCGGCCACCTACAATGAGCAGTTCTTC
-,-,TRBV7-3,TRBJ1-5,CASSSLACRQPQHF,TGTGCCAGCAGCTCCTTGGCATGCAGGCAGCCCCAGCATTTT
TRBD2,-,TRBV30,TRBJ2-6,CAWSPGLGRSGANVLTF,TGTGCCTGGAGCCCGGGACTAGGGCGCTCTGGGGCCAACGTCCTGACTTTC
-,-,TRBV19,TRBJ1-1,CASSILGRGEAFF,TGTGCCAGTAGTATTTTAGGGAGAGGTGAAGCTTTCTTT
-,-,TRBV7-8,TRBJ2-5,CASSLAGSQETQYF,TGTGCCAGCAGCTTAGCCGGGAGCCAAGAGACCCAGTACTTC
-,-,TRBV2,TRBJ1-2,CASSETGKDGYTF,TGTGCCAGCAGTGAAACAGGGAAGGATGGCTACACCTTC
TRBD2,-,TRBV7-2,TRBJ2-4,CASSVTSGGAWAKNIQYF,TGTGCCAGCAGCGTGACTAGCGGGGGGGCTTGGGCCAAAAACATTCAGTACTTC
TRBD1,-,TRBV11-2,TRBJ2-5,CASSSGTGYQETQYF,TGTGCCAGCAGCTCCGGGACAGGGTATCAAGAGACCCAGTACTTC
TRBD1,-,TRBV27,TRBJ2-1,CASSLRQGDSDEQFF,TGTGCCAGCAGCCTCAGACAGGGGGATTCTGATGAGCAGTTCTTC
-,-,TRBV6-1,TRBJ1-2,CASSEDSYYGYTF,TGTGCCAGCAGTGAGGACAGTTACTATGGCTACACCTTC
TRBD1,-,TRBV5-1,TRBJ1-5,CASSLDRGSNQPQHF,TGCGCCAGCAGCTTGGACAGGGGTAGCAATCAGCCCCAGCATTTT
-,-,TRBV1,TRBJ2-1,CTSSVIAGFFLDEQFF,TGCACCAGCAGCGTAATAGCGGGGTTCTTCTTGGATGAGCAGTTCTTC
TRBD1,few,TRBV19,TRBJ1-1,CASSLGQVNTEAFF,TGTGCCAGTAGCCTGGGACAGGTGAACACTGAAGCTTTCTTT
TRBD1,-,TRBV10-3,TRBJ2-1,CAISRTDRGYNEQFF,TGTGCCATCAGTCGAACGGACAGGGGATACAATGAGCAGTTCTTC
TRBD1,once,TRBV28,TRBJ1-1,CASSGPGTAPNTEAFF,TGTGCCAGCAGCGGGCCAGGGACAGCACCGAACACTGAAGCTTTCTTT
TRBD1,few,TRBV18,TRBJ2-2,CASSPKFQGAPNTGELFF,TGTGCCAGCTCACCTAAATTCCAGGGGGCGCCGAACACCGGGGAGCTGTTTTTT
-,-,TRBV28,TRBJ1-2,CASSLNLGGGYTF,TGTGCCAGCAGTCTTAACTTAGGGGGTGGCTACACCTTC
-,-,TRBV5-8,TRBJ2-7,CASSLVDTSYEQYF,TGTGCCAGCAGCTTGGTGGACACTTCCTACGAGCAGTACTTC
-,-,TRBV18,TRBJ2-2,CASSRNPGNTGELFF,TGTGCCAGCTCTCGAAATCCAGGAAACACCGGGGAGCTGTTTTTT
TRBD1,-,TRBV7-9,TRBJ2-7,CASSRTGGSSYEQYF,TGTGCCAGCAGCCGGACAGGGGGCAGCTCCTACGAGCAGTACTTC
-,few,TRBV5-4,TRBJ1-2,CASSLDSPYGYTF,TGTGCCAGCAGTTTGGACAGCCCCTATGGCTACACCTTC
-,-,TRBV18,TRBJ2-5,CASSPGTPRETQYF,TGTGCCAGCTCACCCGGGACTCCACGGGAGACCCAGTACTTC
-,-,TRBV7-3,TRBJ2-1,CASSSLAGTINEQFF,TGTGCCAGCAGCTCCTTGGCGGGAACTATTAATGAGCAGTTCTTC
TRBD1,-,TRBV27,TRBJ2-1,CASSRQGMASEQFF,TGTGCCAGCAGCCGACAGGGTATGGCAAGTGAGCAGTTCTTC
-,-,TRBV7-9,TRBJ2-2,CASRPGQNTGELFF,TGTGCCAGCAGACCAGGGCAGAACACCGGGGAGCTGTTTTTT
TRBD2,once,TRBV19,TRBJ2-4,CASSTSSGSSPGQYF,TGTGCCAGTAGTACCTCTAGCGGGAGTTCCCCAGGCCAGTACTTC
TRBD1,-,TRBV10-3,TRBJ1-1,CAIRPFGTGLTQTEAFF,TGTGCCATCAGGCCTTTTGGGACAGGGTTGACCCAAACTGAAGCTTTCTTT
-,-,TRBV9,TRBJ1-1,CASSVLSMNTEAFF,TGTGCCAGCAGCGTCCTCAGTATGAACACTGAAGCTTTCTTT
-,-,TRBV29-1,TRBJ2-5,CSVQGPYQETQYF,TGCAGCGTACAGGGCCCGTACCAAGAGACCCAGTACTTC
TRBD1,-,TRBV18,TRBJ2-7,CASSPGQGFHEQYF,TGTGCCAGCTCCCCGGGACAGGGGTTCCACGAGCAGTACTTC
-,-,TRBV6-6,TRBJ2-1,CASSYSLRERYNEQFF,TGTGCCAGCAGTTACTCGTTGAGGGAGCGGTACAATGAGCAGTTCTTC
-,-,TRBV20-1,TRBJ2-1,CSARQYNEQFF,TGCAGTGCTAGACAGTACAATGAGCAGTTCTTC
-,-,TRBV28,TRBJ2-7,CASSLGGYYEQYF,TGTGCCAGCAGTCTGGGGGGATACTACGAGCAGTACTTC
-,-,TRBV4-2,TRBJ2-3,CASSQAEEDTQYF,TGTGCCAGCAGCCAAGCGGAGGAGGATACGCAGTATTTT
-,-,TRBV13,TRBJ2-7,CASSPRTASYEQYF,TGTGCCAGCAGCCCTAGGACAGCCTCCTACGAGCAGTACTTC
-,-,TRBV2,TRBJ2-7,CASSEVGRGLTYEQYF,TGTGCCAGCAGTGAAGTCGGACGGGGACTTACCTACGAGCAGTACTTC
TRBD2,-,TRBV4-2,TRBJ2-5,CASSQGGFSGETQYF,TGTGCCAGCAGCCAGGGAGGGTTTTCGGGAGAGACCCAGTACTTC
-,-,TRBV5-1,TRBJ1-1,CASSLEQLNTEAFF,TGCGCCAGCAGCTTGGAACAGCTGAACACTGAAGCTTTCTTT
-,once,TRBV5-1,TRBJ2-3,CASTDIPLNQGPDTQYF,TGCGCCAGCACCGACATTCCACTGAATCAGGGTCCAGATACGCAGTATTTT
TRBD1,-,TRBV18,TRBJ1-1,CASSPLGQGAMNTEAFF,TGTGCCAGCTCACCACTCGGACAGGGGGCCATGAACACTGAAGCTTTCTTT
TRBD1,-,TRBV28,TRBJ2-7,CASSYDRGASYEQYF,TGTGCCAGCAGCTACGACAGGGGAGCCTCCTACGAGCAGTACTTC
TRBD2,-,TRBV10-1,TRBJ2-1,CASSEAGGRNEQFF,TGCGCCAGCAGTGAAGCGGGAGGGAGGAATGAGCAGTTCTTC